The 25 T cell receptor beta chains listed next were all sequenced from one sample in a study of shared clonotypes between healthy human individuals. The protocol was immunoSEQ multiplex PCR, while the TCRdb copy is restricted to in-frame clones and leaves out a portion. The sample carries more than 550,000 clones, about 91% recorded once. Naive CD8 populations comprised CD45RO-negative cells positively selected for CCR7, excluding terminally differentiated effector memory CD45RA+ cells. Sequencing input: naive CD8+ T cells sorted from blood. The receptor source for this set is a man aged 25-40 years in good health.

CDR3 sequence reads: CASSLAVERGYQETQYF. In DNA form, the CDR3 reads TGTGCCAGCAGCTTAGCGGTCGAGCGGGGTTACCAAGAGACCCAGTACTTC. This chain uses TRBV7-6 with TRBJ2-5, with 7 bases identical to TRBD2. V was clipped by 0 bases and J by 0 bases; unmatched bases: 7. The CDR3 sequence is 17 residues long. The germline CDR1 and CDR2 sequences are SGHVS and FNYEAQ.

The chain carries TRBV15 and TRBJ2-7; TRBD2 aligns across 13 bases. The CDR3 length is 15 residues. Germline-derived CDR1 and CDR2 are LNHNV and YYDKDF (reference sequence). Losses at the gene ends were 4 bases for V and 7 bases for J; bases not matched to a gene: 7. CDR3 protein: CATSTRTSGSREQYF. CDR3 nucleotides: TGTGCCACCAGCACTCGGACTAGCGGGAGCAGGGAGCAGTACTTC.

The genes are TRBV7-9 and TRBJ1-2; the D is unclear. Trimming stripped 3 bases from V and 3 bases from J, with 14 bases between. Per germline, CDR1 SEHNR and CDR2 FQNEAQ (reference sequence). The CDR3 totals 15 residues. CDR3 nucleotide sequence: TGTGCCAGCAGCTTGACCCAACGGGTCGACTATGGCTACACCTTC. Residues: CASSLTQRVDYGYTF.

V and J are TRBV5-1 and TRBJ2-7; no clear D. Germline V gene lookup returns CDR1 SGHRS and CDR2 YFSETQ. CDR3 size: 13 residues. V was pared by 5 bases and J by 2 bases, with 11 bases between. CDR3 protein: CASRLRQAYEQYF. The CDR3 region has the DNA TGCGCCAGCAGGCTCCGCCAGGCCTACGAGCAGTACTTC.

The chain employs TRBV7-8 and TRBJ1-1, with D uncertain. Germline assignment: CDR1 SGHVS and CDR2 FQNEAQ. V dropped 2 bases and J dropped 6 bases, with 10 bases sitting between them. The CDR3 sequence is 13 residues long. The CDR3: CASSLQVLSEAFF. The CDR3 nucleotides read TGTGCCAGCAGCTTACAGGTTTTGTCTGAAGCTTTCTTT. Full variable domain (missing parts from reference TRBV7-8 and TRBJ1-1): GAGVSQSPRYKVAKRGQDVALRCDPISGHVSLFWYQQALGQGPEFLTYFQNEAQLDKSGLPSDRFFAERPEGSVSTLKIQRTQQEDSAVYLCASSLQVLSEAFFGQGTRLTVV.

V gene TRBV7-2 combines with J gene TRBJ2-3; D gene ambiguous. V lost 1 base to trimming and J lost 0 bases, with 11 bases between them. CDR1 is SGHTA and CDR2 is FQGNSA in the germline V gene. The CDR3 loop spans 16 amino acids. In DNA, the CDR3 is TGTGCCAGCAGCTTAGGTGCCAGCAGGAGCACAGATACGCAGTATTTT. Translated: CASSLGASRSTDTQYF.

V is TRBV6-5 and J is TRBJ1-1; D gene ambiguous. Germline CDR1 MNHEY, CDR2 SVGAGI. The CDR3 has 13 residues. V dropped 7 bases and J dropped 2 bases, with 11 bases sitting between them. The CDR3 nucleotides read TGTGCCAGCATTGGACCCTTAAACACTGAAGCTTTCTTT. This translates into CASIGPLNTEAFF.

This chain joins TRBV7-9 and TRBJ2-5, with a tentative D call TRBD1 (5 bases). The ends were cut back, 0 bases at V and 1 base at J, with 9 bases in the middle. This CDR3 region has 15 residues. Germline V gene lookup returns CDR1 SEHNR and CDR2 FQNEAQ (reference sequence). This CDR3 reads CASSLARQGQETQYF. CDR3 DNA: TGTGCCAGCAGCTTAGCGCGGCAGGGCCAAGAGACCCAGTACTTC.

Turning to this clone: Additional DNA sequences in this sample encode the identical CDR3. V gene TRBV19 combines with J gene TRBJ2-7; TRBD1 matches 9 bases. CDR1 and CDR2 from the germline V gene are LNHDA and SQIVND (reference sequence). This CDR3 contains 13 residues. Trimming cost V 5 bases and J 4 bases; bases outside gene matches: 3. CDR3 residues: CASSFGQGYEQYF. The CDR3 DNA follows: TGTGCCAGTAGTTTTGGACAGGGGTACGAGCAGTACTTC. The complete variable domain, with remaining parts taken from reference TRBV19 and TRBJ2-7, reads DGGITQSPKYLFRKEGQNVTLSCEQNLNHDAMYWYRQDPGQGLRLIYYSQIVNDFQKGDIAEGYSVSREKKESFPLTVTSAQKNPTAFYLCASSFGQGYEQYFGPGTRLTVT.

This clone was counted at least ten times. The chain has TRBV7-5 and TRBJ2-1; whether TRBD1, the table's D call, matches the DNA was not checked. TRBV7-5 is shown as a pseudogene. CDR3 size: 12 residues. DNA for the CDR3: TGTGCCGGTAGACAGGGTTCCCATGAGCAGTTCTTC. It encodes CAGRQGSHEQFF.

The chain recombines TRBV5-1 with TRBJ2-1; 8 bases line up with TRBD1. CDR3 size: 16 residues. Germline trimming cut 0 bases from V and 4 bases from J; bases unmatched to any gene: 6. Germline V gene data show CDR1 as SGHRS and CDR2 as YFSETQ. The DNA of the CDR3 is TGCGCCAGCAGCTTGGCGACAGGGGCCGGGTACAATGAGCAGTTCTTC. The encoded protein is CASSLATGAGYNEQFF.

In this sample, this clone turned up once. The V gene is TRBV28, the J gene TRBJ2-7, with TRBD1 identical over 8 bases. This CDR3 is built from 14 residues. V dropped 5 bases and J dropped 4; count of bases not matched to a gene: 7. Germline CDR1 MDHEN, CDR2 SYDVKM. The CDR3 DNA is TGTGCCAGCAGTAGCCCCGGGACAGGTTACGAGCAGTACTTC. Its protein is CASSSPGTGYEQYF.

The chain links TRBV27 to TRBJ2-1; 9 bases fit TRBD2. The CDR3 is 15 residues long. Germline V gives CDR1 MNHEY, CDR2 SMNVEV (reference sequence). V trimming: 7 bases; J trimming: 7 bases; junction bases outside the gene matches: 11. CDR3: CASNSLAGPMNEQFF. The CDR3 DNA is TGTGCCAGCAACTCCCTAGCGGGACCTATGAATGAGCAGTTCTTC.

A single count supports this clone. CDR3 sequence: CASSVSSWNEQFF. CDR3 nucleotide sequence: TGCGCCAGCAGTGTATCTAGTTGGAATGAGCAGTTCTTC. The rearrangement joins TRBV10-2 to TRBJ2-1; D is undetermined. CDR3 size: 13 residues. The V gene lost 4 bases and the J gene lost 7 bases, with 11 bases spanning the gap. CDR1 is WSHSY and CDR2 is SAAADI in the germline V gene.

This sequence joins TRBV10-3 and TRBJ2-1, with 8 bases aligning to TRBD1. From germline, CDR1 is ENHRY and CDR2 SYGVKD. After removal of 3 bases from V and 2 bases from J, the junction contained 6 bases not matched to a gene. This CDR3 is 16 amino acids long. CDR3 residues: CAISDLDRVTYNEQFF. DNA of the CDR3: TGTGCCATCAGTGATTTGGACAGGGTGACCTACAATGAGCAGTTCTTC.

Concerning this clone itself: Other nucleotide sequences in the sample specify the same CDR3. V usage is TRBV7-9 and J usage is TRBJ2-7; tentatively, D is TRBD2 (5 bases). Germline CDR1 and CDR2: SEHNR and FQNEAQ (reference sequence). CDR3 size: 14 residues. V lost 5 bases and J 2 bases, leaving 13 bases between the germline ends. The CDR3, as DNA: TGTGCCAGCAGCCGGCCGGACGGGACCTACGAGCAGTACTTC. Translating gives CASSRPDGTYEQYF. The variable domain in full, completed from reference TRBV7-9 and TRBJ2-7, reads DTGVSQNPRHKITKRGQNVTFRCDPISEHNRLYWYRQTLGQGPEFLTYFQNEAQLEKSRLLSDRFSAERPKGSFSTLEIQRTEQGDSAMYLCASSRPDGTYEQYFGPGTRLTVT.

This CDR3 is CASRPTGSTEAFF. Here the CDR3 DNA reads TGTGCCAGCAGGCCCACAGGGTCCACTGAAGCTTTCTTT. The chain recombines TRBV5-4 with TRBJ1-1, with a possible D match to TRBD1 (6 bases). Trimming took off 5 bases at V and 4 bases at J, with 12 bases between the two ends. Germline assignment: CDR1 SGHNT and CDR2 YYREEE (reference sequence). This CDR3 is 13 amino acids long. The whole variable domain, remainder taken from reference TRBV5-4 and TRBJ1-1, is ETGVTQSPTHLIKTRGQQVTLRCSSQSGHNTVSWYQQALGQGPQFIFQYYREEENGRGNFPPRFSGLQFPNYSSELNVNALELDDSALYLCASRPTGSTEAFFGQGTRLTVV.

V usage is TRBV6-6 and J usage is TRBJ2-3, with 8 bases that match TRBD2. J was trimmed by 6 bases and V by 5 bases; bases with no gene match: 10. Germline loops: CDR1 MNHNY, CDR2 SVGAGI (reference sequence). This CDR3 contains 15 residues. CDR3 coding DNA: TGTGCCAGCAGTCTAAGCGGGGGCGCGGTGGATACGCAGTATTTT. Protein sequence: CASSLSGGAVDTQYF.

V and J are TRBV7-8 and TRBJ2-5, with 13 bases matching TRBD2. Trimming cost V 2 bases and J 1 base; bases outside gene matches: 10. Germline V gene sequence: CDR1 SGHVS, CDR2 FQNEAQ. The CDR3 is 19 residues long. The CDR3 sequence is CASSLFPRGTSGTQETQYF. The DNA of the CDR3 is TGTGCCAGCAGCTTATTCCCCCGAGGGACTAGCGGGACCCAAGAGACCCAGTACTTC.

The chain uses TRBV2 and TRBJ2-2; a weak D match, TRBD2 (6 bases). From germline, CDR1 is SNHLY and CDR2 FYNNEI. The CDR3 is 14 amino acids. V lost 3 bases to trimming and J lost 7 bases, with 12 bases between them. The CDR3 is CASSDPGLSGELFF. The CDR3 region has the DNA TGTGCCAGCAGTGACCCGGGACTTAGCGGGGAGCTGTTTTTT.

The genes are TRBV2 and TRBJ2-4, with TRBD2 matching 9 bases. This CDR3 is built from 15 residues. The V segment lost 8 bases and the J segment 1 base; nucleotides outside the gene matches: 6. Germline V gives CDR1 SNHLY, CDR2 FYNNEI. The CDR3, as DNA: TGTGCCAGCCGCGGGAGGGCCACCGCCAAAAACATTCAGTACTTC. Translation gives CASRGRATAKNIQYF.

The chain employs TRBV19 and TRBJ2-3; 7 nucleotides align to TRBD1. This CDR3 spans 15 amino acids. Unmatched junction bases numbered 7, after V lost 4 bases and J lost 3 bases. Germline V lookup: CDR1 LNHDA, CDR2 SQIVND (reference sequence). The CDR3 region is CASSTQGVGTDTQYF. The CDR3 bases are TGTGCCAGTAGTACGCAGGGGGTCGGGACAGATACGCAGTATTTT.

The rearrangement uses TRBV29-1 and TRBJ2-2, with D maybe TRBD1 (5 bases). Deletions cut 4 bases from V and 5 bases from J, with 17 bases between. Germline V gene sequence: CDR1 SQVTM, CDR2 ANQGSEA. The CDR3 spans 15 residues. CDR3 in DNA: TGCAGCGTTGTTTCAGCTCAGGGCGGAACCGGGGAGCTGTTTTTT. Protein product: CSVVSAQGGTGELFF.

This chain uses TRBV27 with TRBJ2-7; D is possibly TRBD1 or TRBD2 (6 bases each). Germline assignment: CDR1 MNHEY and CDR2 SMNVEV (reference sequence). This CDR3 spans 15 amino acids. V was shortened by 3 bases and J by 3 bases, with 15 bases between the two germline ends. Here the CDR3 reads CASSLSPGAIYEQYF. The CDR3 region has the DNA TGTGCCAGCAGTTTGAGTCCGGGGGCTATCTACGAGCAGTACTTC.

The chain combines TRBV5-1 with TRBJ1-2, with 8 bases aligning to TRBD1. The CDR3 runs to 16 residues. V was pared by 3 bases and J by 1 base, with 8 bases of the junction left unmatched. Germline V lookup: CDR1 SGHRS, CDR2 YFSETQ. CDR3 sequence: CASSYGQGLSNYGYTF. DNA of the CDR3: TGCGCCAGCAGCTACGGACAGGGATTGAGTAACTATGGCTACACCTTC.